This is a list of T cell receptor beta chains from one sample in a study of cytomegalovirus exposure and HLA in healthy donors. Some clones are missing from TCRdb's copy, which holds only in-frame ones; the method was immunoSEQ multiplex PCR. Among some 120,000 clones listed, roughly 14% were seen once. The specimen was PBMCs. The receptors here all came from a woman aged 18-29 years in good health and CMV-seronegative. Both conserved end residues are part of each CDR3.

>TRBJ1-2|TRBV30
CAWGSGNTNYGYTF
>TRBJ2-1|TRBV11-2
CASSLQGISYNEQFF
>TRBJ2-1|TRBV5-1
CASSRNPGLAGEDEQFF
>TRBJ1-5|TRBV29-1
CSTRIGSPEGNQPQHF
>TRBJ1-1|TRBV7-8
CASSGTGAEAFF
>TRBJ2-5|TRBV25-1
CASSAKHSQETQYF
>TRBJ1-4|TRBV2
CASSAGTGDEKLFF
>TRBJ2-1|TRBV27
CASSLRNRGGEQFF
>TRBJ2-2|TRBV30
CAWTARGVPNTGELFF
>TRBJ1-1|TRBV7-6
CASRKGTGGSDTEAFF
>TRBJ2-7|TRBV29-1
CSVSTGTRSEQYF
>TRBJ2-1|TRBV13
CASSLRQGAPNEQFF
>TRBJ1-1|TRBV6-1
CASSQEVTGLTEAFF
>TRBJ2-5|TRBV29-1
CSVVRQLQETQYF
>TRBJ1-2|TRBV7-9
CASSLPLDRNYGYTF
>TRBJ2-7|TRBV5-4
CASSSGGTYEQYF
>TRBJ1-5|TRBV19
CASSPTRGAYSNQPQHF
>TRBJ1-4|TRBV6-5
CASSLHAITGEKLFF
>TRBJ2-2|TRBV7-2
CASSLPVPELFF
>TRBJ1-4|TRBV5-4
CASSSFTDSPGEKLFF
>TRBJ1-1|TRBV10-1
CASGRWQGNTTRPEAFF
>TRBJ2-7|TRBV6-5
CASSFGQGEQYF
>TRBJ2-1|TRBV7-6
CASSPAGGGHNNEQFF
>TRBJ2-1|TRBV6-5
CASSPRQGGGSEQFF
>TRBJ1-5|TRBV15
CATSRVDRHSNQPQHF
>TRBJ1-1|TRBV30
CAWSVGGGRTEAFF
>TRBJ1-1|TRBV6-4
CASSVKRGEGAFF
>TRBJ2-2|TRBV18
CASSPLVADSNTGELFF
>TRBJ1-6|TRBV7-9
CASRQNGQDNSPLHF
>TRBJ2-7|TRBV13
CASSTSGRAYEQYF
>TRBJ2-1|TRBV4-2
CASSQSRDEQFF
>TRBJ2-7|TRBV6-6
CASSYLPGAYEQYF
>TRBJ2-7|TRBV6-5
CASSYSGPSYEQYF
>TRBJ2-7|TRBV6-5
CASRNGRDRGEQYF
>TRBJ2-7|TRBV7-9
CASSRGTSPYEQYF
>TRBJ2-1|TRBV5-1
CASSLSGGLGNEQFF
>TRBJ1-1|TRBV6-1
CASNLQGMNTEAFF
>TRBJ2-5|TRBV6-1
CASSEAEGQETQYF
>TRBJ1-5|TRBV5-1
CASSHGQLGSNQPQHF
>TRBJ1-2|TRBV6-6
CASSPWTSVYGYTF
>TRBJ2-3|TRBV5-4
CASSFNWDTQYF
>TRBJ2-7|TRBV11-3
CASSLGLGTSALYEQYF
>TRBJ2-7|TRBV4-3
CASSQAVHAYEQYF
>TRBJ1-1|TRBV7-9
CASSAGQGGNTEAFF
>TRBJ2-7|TRBV19
CASSIDRSRSYEQYF
>TRBJ2-3|TRBV6-5
CASSSLTSTDTQYF
>TRBJ2-7|TRBV9
CASSVAQYYEQYF
>TRBJ2-3|TRBV5-4
CASSLGPRREGLTDTQYF
>TRBJ1-3|TRBV21-1
CASSSRTASGRSGNTIYF
>TRBJ2-7|TRBV5-5
CASSKSGQTGPSYEQYF
>TRBJ1-6|TRBV4-3
CASSQGQAGSPLHF
>TRBJ1-1|TRBV20-1
CSDRHTTEAFF
>TRBJ1-2|TRBV2
CASSEDREAGYTF